The clone carrying this T cell receptor (beta chain) occurred a few times. Its specificity is not known. The entry originates in a study of regulatory T cells in long-lasting Graves disease. Study-wide points: Those with persistent disease had in common more public clonotypes (2,741) than new patients (around 910).

V shed 3 bases and J shed 3 bases, with 9 bases lying between them. The length of the CDR3 is 13 residues. Germline assignment: CDR1 KGHSH and CDR2 LQKENI. Noted time point: persistent/refractory GD, antithyroid drugs over 5 years with positive TRAb. RNA isolated from PBMCs was used to make the TCR library. Investigators report Graves' disease was diagnosed under American Thyroid Association guidelines. According to the study, TCR beta libraries were built with iRepertoire HTBI primers and CDR3-region Arm-PCR. TCRdb analysed the multiplex PCR reads with MiXCR anew, one entry per CDR3 protein. Of about 460,000 distinct CDR3 sequences listed, roughly 22% are singletons.

V usage is TRBV18 and J usage is TRBJ2-7; the D gene is possibly TRBD2 (6 bases). The receptor was isolated from a female donor with Graves disease. Sequencing used peripheral blood mononuclear cells (PBMCs), obtained when the disease was refractory, from a patient treated with antithyroid drugs. The CDR3 reads CASSPRELYEQYF. The CDR3 DNA follows: TGTGCCAGCTCACCGCGGGAACTCTACGAGCAGTACTTC.